These 28 T cell receptor beta chains were all obtained from the same sample, sequenced in a study of PD-1 blockade in mismatch repair-deficient tumors. The assay was immunoSEQ multiplex PCR, and TCRdb's table has in-frame clones only and misses some. The sample lists under 50,000 clones; 77% were seen once. Material: PBMCs, obtained before pembrolizumab treatment. Receptors were obtained from an adult with mismatch repair-deficient cancer.

This clone was observed a handful of times. This chain links TRBV5-5 with TRBJ2-7, with D unresolved. CDR1 and CDR2 from the germline V gene are SGHKS and YYEKEE (reference sequence). Trimming took 4 bases from V and 4 from J, leaving 18 bases between them. This CDR3 is built from 15 residues. The CDR3 nucleotides read TGTGCCAGCAGCCCCCAATATGGGCTAGTATACGAGCAGTACTTC. Its protein product is CASSPQYGLVYEQYF.

The V gene is TRBV7-6, the J gene TRBJ1-2, with D unresolved. With 0 bases removed from V and 4 bases from J, the gap between germline ends came to 12 bases. The germline V gene encodes CDR1 SGHVS and CDR2 FNYEAQ. This CDR3 contains 15 residues. The DNA for the CDR3 is TGTGCCAGCAGCTTAGCCGGGGATTTTAGCTATGGCTACACCTTC. As protein: CASSLAGDFSYGYTF.

This clone has just a few counts. The gene calls are TRBV30 and TRBJ2-5, with D possibly being TRBD2 (6 bases). Trimming removed 3 bases at V and 5 bases at J, with 13 bases between. The CDR3 has 13 residues. In germline, CDR1 is GTSNPN, CDR2 SVGIG (reference sequence). This CDR3 reads CAWSGRGGETQYF. The CDR3 DNA reads as TGTGCCTGGAGCGGGCGGGGCGGGGAGACCCAGTACTTC.

This chain joins TRBV19 and TRBJ2-5; no reliable D call. Germline V gene lookup returns CDR1 LNHDA and CDR2 SQIVND (reference sequence). The CDR3 runs to 17 residues. The V end was cut by 0 bases, the J end by 5 bases, with 19 bases between. The CDR3 sequence: CASSIDRGSTAVETQYF. The CDR3 DNA reads TGTGCCAGTAGTATAGATCGCGGCAGCACCGCCGTTGAGACCCAGTACTTC.

V is TRBV9 and J is TRBJ2-1; 9 nucleotides match TRBD2. The ends lost 0 bases at V and 4 bases at J; junction bases unmatched: 5. This CDR3 spans 16 amino acids. The germline gives CDR1 SGDLS, CDR2 YYNGEE. DNA of the CDR3: TGTGCCAGCAGCGTAGATGTGGCGGGAGGGTACAATGAGCAGTTCTTC. Its protein product is CASSVDVAGGYNEQFF.

This clone is a singleton in its sample. The rearrangement joins TRBV10-1 to TRBJ2-7; possible D gene TRBD1, 6 bases. Trimming pared 2 bases from V and 0 bases from J, leaving 8 bases between. Germline-derived CDR1 and CDR2 are WNHNN and SYGVQD (reference sequence). CDR3 size: 14 residues. This CDR3 reads CASSEDRSSYEQYF. The CDR3 DNA reads TGCGCCAGCAGTGAGGACAGGTCCTCCTACGAGCAGTACTTC.

This sequence joins TRBV30 and TRBJ1-5; D perhaps matches TRBD1 (6 bases). This CDR3 is 13 amino acids long. The ends were cut back, 0 bases at V and 6 bases at J, with 9 bases in the middle. Germline loops: CDR1 GTSNPN, CDR2 SVGIG (reference sequence). The CDR3 DNA is TGTGCCTGGAGTGTTATAGGGGGTCAGCCCCAGCATTTT. Translation gives CAWSVIGGQPQHF.

The chain carries TRBV9 and TRBJ2-1; D is unclear. V lost 0 bases and J 9 bases, leaving 13 bases between the germline ends. Germline V gives CDR1 SGDLS, CDR2 YYNGEE. The CDR3 sequence is 14 residues long. In nucleotides, the CDR3 is TGTGCCAGCAGCGTAGAGTTCAGATCGAGTGAGCAGTTCTTC. This encodes CASSVEFRSSEQFF.

This sequence joins TRBV13 and TRBJ2-1, with D uncertain. CDR3 length equals 15 residues. Trimming removed 7 bases from V and 0 bases from J, with 13 bases in between. The germline V gene encodes CDR1 PRHDT and CDR2 FYEKMQ (reference sequence). In nucleotides, the CDR3 is TGTGCCAGCACCACAACCGTTAGCTCCTACAATGAGCAGTTCTTC. This gives the protein CASTTTVSSYNEQFF.

The gene calls are TRBV5-4 and TRBJ1-2; weak D call: TRBD1 (5 bases). Looked up from germline, CDR1 is SGHNT and CDR2 is YYREEE (reference sequence). V was trimmed by 5 bases and J by 4 bases, leaving 15 bases between them. CDR3 length equals 14 residues. The CDR3 DNA follows: TGTGCCAGCAGATCCAGGGAGACCGGCTATGGCTACACCTTC. This codes for CASRSRETGYGYTF.

The V and J genes are TRBV6-5 and TRBJ2-7; 8 nucleotides agree with TRBD2. The CDR3 is 13 residues long. The germline V gene encodes CDR1 MNHEY and CDR2 SVGAGI. Trimming cost V 6 bases and J 5 bases; bases outside gene matches: 6. CDR3: CASRRGGDNEQYF. The CDR3 DNA reads TGTGCCAGCAGACGGGGGGGTGACAACGAGCAGTACTTC.

The chain recombines TRBV27 with TRBJ2-2; 12 bases are a match to TRBD2. Germline V lookup: CDR1 MNHEY, CDR2 SMNVEV (reference sequence). V dropped 3 bases and J dropped 6; count of bases not matched to a gene: 5. CDR3 length: 16 residues. This CDR3 reads CASSFLAGGPSGELFF. CDR3 in DNA: TGTGCCAGCAGTTTCCTAGCGGGAGGGCCATCCGGGGAGCTGTTTTTT.

The chain carries TRBV15 and TRBJ2-7; 8 bases are shared with TRBD2. Germline V lookup: CDR1 LNHNV, CDR2 YYDKDF (reference sequence). The CDR3 runs to 17 residues. V was pared by 0 bases and J by 3 bases, with 10 bases of the junction left unmatched. The CDR3, as DNA: TGTGCCACCAGCAGAGATCGAACGCGGGAGGTTCGCTACGAGCAGTACTTC. Its protein is CATSRDRTREVRYEQYF.

The J gene is TRBJ2-2, the V gene TRBV5-1; perhaps TRBD2 as D (6 bases). V dropped 0 bases and J dropped 0 bases, with 18 bases sitting between them. The length of the CDR3 is 19 residues. Germline CDR1 is SGHRS and CDR2 is YFSETQ. The chain's CDR3 is CASSLGLGLATTNTGELFF. CDR3 nucleotides: TGCGCCAGCAGCTTGGGTTTGGGCCTAGCGACAACGAACACCGGGGAGCTGTTTTTT.

J is TRBJ2-1 and V is TRBV9, with a weak D call TRBD2 (5 bases). CDR3 length equals 18 residues. V dropped 0 bases and J dropped 2 bases, with 18 bases sitting between them. Germline CDR1 is SGDLS and CDR2 is YYNGEE. In DNA, the CDR3 is TGTGCCAGCAGCGTAGGTGTTGGGTCCGGGATTGCCTACAATGAGCAGTTCTTC. It specifies CASSVGVGSGIAYNEQFF.

The V gene is TRBV11-3, the J gene TRBJ1-1, with 7 nucleotides matching TRBD1. The germline V gene has CDR1 SGHNT and CDR2 YENEEA. Losses at the gene ends were 3 bases for V and 10 bases for J; bases not matched to a gene: 8. CDR3 length: 13 residues. In DNA, the CDR3 is TGTGCCAGCAGCTTGACCCAGGGGGATGGAGCTTTCTTT. The encoded protein is CASSLTQGDGAFF.

The genes are TRBV10-1 and TRBJ2-1; TRBD2 aligns across 10 bases. Per the germline V gene, CDR1 is WNHNN and CDR2 is SYGVQD (reference sequence). The CDR3 runs 17 residues. J gave up 8 bases and V 0 bases, and 10 bases lay outside the gene matches. The CDR3 coding sequence is TGCGCCAGCAGTGAGTCGCTGTCTAGCGGGAGTCTCGATGAGCAGTTCTTC. It is translated as CASSESLSSGSLDEQFF.

The gene calls are TRBV7-6 and TRBJ2-4, with D perhaps matching TRBD2 (6 bases). The germline V gene has CDR1 SGHVS and CDR2 FNYEAQ. V was pared by 5 bases and J by 6 bases, with 20 bases between. The CDR3 loop spans 16 amino acids. CDR3 sequence reads: CASSQFSGDGGNIQYF. The CDR3 coding sequence is TGTGCCAGCAGCCAGTTCTCGGGGGATGGAGGAAACATTCAGTACTTC.

The CDR3 region is CATSRGGNTDTQYF. CDR3 sequence (DNA): TGTGCCACCTCCAGGGGCGGGAACACAGATACGCAGTATTTT. The chain couples TRBV7-3 to TRBJ2-3; either TRBD1 or TRBD2 may supply D (6 bases each). Germline loops: CDR1 SGHTA, CDR2 FQGTGA. V dropped 10 bases and J dropped 2 bases, with 16 bases sitting between them. The CDR3 has 14 amino acids.

This rearrangement joins TRBV4-1 to TRBJ2-7, with 11 positions matching TRBD2. Germline-derived CDR1 and CDR2 are MGHRA and YSYEKL. CDR3 size: 15 residues. The ends lost 4 bases at V and 4 bases at J; junction bases unmatched: 6. Written as DNA, the CDR3 is TGCGCCAGCAGCCTAACACTAGCGGGAGCTTACGAGCAGTACTTC. Protein: CASSLTLAGAYEQYF.

The genes are TRBV6-5 and TRBJ2-3; TRBD2 matches at 7 bases. The V and J ends lost 8 bases and 2 bases, in that order; junction bases with no gene match: 10. This CDR3 region has 15 residues. CDR1 and CDR2 (germline): MNHEY, SVGAGI. CDR3 sequence (DNA): TGTGCCAGCCAGACGGGCGGGAGACCCACAGATACGCAGTATTTT. Protein product: CASQTGGRPTDTQYF.

This clone was seen once. The chain couples TRBV21-1 to TRBJ1-5. TRBV21-1 is noted as a pseudogene. The CDR3 runs to 14 residues. This CDR3 reads CASRYDPSNQPQHF. In nucleotides, the CDR3 is TGTGCCAGCAGATATGACCCGAGCAATCAGCCCCAGCATTTT.

This chain uses TRBV6-1 with TRBJ1-4; D not resolved. The CDR3 length is 14 residues. V lost 3 bases and J 8 bases, leaving 13 bases between the germline ends. Germline values: CDR1 MNHNS, CDR2 SASEGT. DNA of the CDR3: TGTGCCAGCAGTGAGATATCTTCGGGGGAAAAACTGTTTTTT. The encoded protein is CASSEISSGEKLFF.

The V gene is TRBV29-1, the J gene TRBJ2-7; the D is unclear. Germline CDR1 reads SQVTM; CDR2 reads ANQGSEA. Deletions cut 4 bases from V and 5 bases from J, with 12 bases between. The CDR3 covers 12 residues. DNA of the CDR3: TGCAGCGTTGCTTCCGGGTTCGACGAGCAGTACTTC. It specifies CSVASGFDEQYF.

This chain links TRBV7-2 with TRBJ2-1; 8 nucleotides match TRBD1. V was clipped by 1 base and J by 2 bases; unmatched bases: 4. This CDR3 has 16 residues. Germline CDR1 and CDR2: SGHTA and FQGNSA. CDR3 protein: CASSLDGTGPYNEQFF. Here the CDR3 DNA reads TGTGCCAGCAGCTTAGACGGGACAGGCCCCTACAATGAGCAGTTCTTC.

This CDR3 is CASKSSNQPQHF. The CDR3 DNA reads TGTGCCAGCAAGTCTAGCAATCAGCCCCAGCATTTT. This chain links TRBV2 with TRBJ1-5, with D hard to call. The CDR3 length is 12 residues. CDR1 and CDR2 from the germline V gene are SNHLY and FYNNEI. Trimming pared 7 bases from V and 0 bases from J, leaving 4 bases between. Together with reference TRBV2 and TRBJ1-5, the CDR3 gives the full variable domain: EPEVTQTPSHQVTQMGQEVILRCVPISNHLYFYWYRQILGQKVEFLVSFYNNEISEKSEIFDDQFSVERPDGSNFTLKIRSTKLEDSAMYFCASKSSNQPQHFGDGTRLSIL.

The J gene is TRBJ2-7, the V gene TRBV19; 10 positions match TRBD1. The CDR3 contains 14 residues. Germline V CDR1 and CDR2: LNHDA, SQIVND (reference sequence). The V and J ends lost 4 bases and 6 bases, in that order; junction bases with no gene match: 6. This CDR3 reads CASSNRDRGVEQYF. The CDR3 DNA reads as TGTGCCAGTAGTAACCGGGACAGGGGTGTCGAGCAGTACTTC.

This clone was seen more than once but under ten times. The gene calls are TRBV5-1 and TRBJ2-2; D ambiguous. CDR3 length: 14 residues. The V gene lost 1 base and the J gene lost 7 bases, with 11 bases spanning the gap. Germline V gene lookup returns CDR1 SGHRS and CDR2 YFSETQ. CDR3 amino acids: CASSLTTSGGELFF. In DNA form, the CDR3 reads TGCGCCAGCAGCTTGACGACGTCGGGCGGGGAGCTGTTTTTT.